The clone carrying this T cell receptor (beta chain) was recorded a few times. The antigen remains unidentified. The sample contains more than one DNA sequence encoding this CDR3. Trimming removed 6 bases from V and 4 bases from J; junction bases left unmatched: 3. The CDR3 extends over 13 amino acids. CDR1 and CDR2 (germline): KGHSH, LQKENI. This sample was included in a study of beta chain features in type 1 diabetes. Study context: Healthy donors, compared against patients, showed similar age, gender and cell yields.

The investigators reverse transcribed all of the isolated RNA, so they sequenced expressed TCRB transcripts. TCRdb's copy holds only in-frame clones and misses some; the assay was immunoSEQ multiplex PCR. Counted here are 130,000 to 150,000 clones, around a tenth occurring once; the ten biggest clones make up 0.68%. Findings of the study overall: Whatever favoring of shorter templates PCR might show would apply equally to patients and controls. A greater similarity of naive, central memory and Treg TCRB repertoires was seen among patients than among healthy donors.

Populations obtained by sorting all exceeded 98% purity. This clonotype was obtained from a man aged 18 to 29 in good health. V gene TRBV18 combines with J gene TRBJ2-1, with 7 bases lining up with TRBD1. Sequenced sample: central memory CD4+ T cells from blood. CDR3 sequence (DNA): TGTGCCAGCTCTCCGGGACAGTACAATGAGCAGTTCTTC. Its protein is CASSPGQYNEQFF.